A selection of T cell receptor beta chains follows, all from one sample in a study of blood T cell repertoires in COVID-19. The table came from immunoSEQ multiplex PCR; TCRdb's copy has only in-frame clones and leaves some out. The sample shows about 24,000 clones, more than 75% of them seen only once. The sample taken for sequencing was peripheral blood. Receptor source: a human donor with active COVID-19. The donor label of this sample is uncertain. Both conserved end residues are part of each CDR3. A D gene is named only where the DNA matches it firmly. Some rows have no size entry. The others give once, few or many, or a class for an expanded clone.

size | D | J | length | V | DNA | CDR3
. | . | TRBJ1-2 | 16 | TRBV7-8 | TGTGCCAGCAGCGTACCGAGCGGGCAGGATGGGAGTGGCTACACCTTC | CASSVPSGQDGSGYTF
. | TRBD2 | TRBJ2-1 | 14 | TRBV11-1 | TGTGCCAGCAGCCCCTCGGGGGGGTGGAATGAGCAGTTCTTC | CASSPSGGWNEQFF
. | TRBD2 | TRBJ2-7 | 15 | TRBV6-5 | TGTGCCAGCAGTTTGGGACTAGCAAGAACTTACGAGCAGTACTTC | CASSLGLARTYEQYF
. | TRBD2 | TRBJ2-7 | 14 | TRBV10-2 | TGCGCCAGCAGTGAGCCGGGGGGGTCCTACGAGCAGTACTTC | CASSEPGGSYEQYF
. | TRBD1 | TRBJ1-1 | 16 | TRBV27 | TGTGCCAGCAGTTCACGGGGGACAGGAAAGAACACTGAAGCTTTCTTT | CASSSRGTGKNTEAFF
. | TRBD2 | TRBJ2-3 | 17 | TRBV5-4 | TGTGCCAGCAGCTTGCTTCTAGCGGGGGGGCCCACAGATACGCAGTATTTT | CASSLLLAGGPTDTQYF
. | . | TRBJ1-3 | 13 | TRBV7-3 | TGTGCCAGCAGCTTAACAAGCGGAAACACCATATATTTT | CASSLTSGNTIYF
. | TRBD1 | TRBJ2-1 | 16 | TRBV10-3 | TGTGCCATCAGTGATATGCGGGACAGGGGGTACAATGAGCAGTTCTTC | CAISDMRDRGYNEQFF
. | . | TRBJ1-1 | 15 | TRBV10-3 | TGTGCCATCAGAGAAGGGGCCTCGGGGAACACTGAAGCTTTCTTT | CAIREGASGNTEAFF
. | . | TRBJ2-2 | 14 | TRBV25-1 | TGTGCCAGCTCAGAGTATCAGGTGACCGGGGAGCTGTTTTTT | CASSEYQVTGELFF
. | TRBD1 | TRBJ1-2 | 13 | TRBV28 | TGTGCCAGCAGTTTGACAGGGAACTATGGCTACACCTTC | CASSLTGNYGYTF
once | . | TRBJ2-7 | 13 | TRBV3-1/TRBV3-2 | TGTGCCAGCAGCCAAGTGACACATAGGGAGCAGTACTTC | CASSQVTHREQYF
. | . | TRBJ1-4 | 16 | TRBV11-2 | TGTGCCAGCAGCTTAGGTCTCTTCGGGGAAAATGAAAAACTGTTTTTT | CASSLGLFGENEKLFF
. | TRBD2 | TRBJ2-1 | 14 | TRBV3-1/TRBV3-2 | TGTGCCAGCAGCTTGGGACTAACCTACAATGAGCAGTTCTTC | CASSLGLTYNEQFF
. | TRBD1 | TRBJ2-7 | 15 | TRBV5-1 | TGCGCCAGCAGCTTTGGGGCTGGACAGGGCTACGAGCAGTACTTC | CASSFGAGQGYEQYF
. | . | TRBJ2-7 | 13 | TRBV12-3/TRBV12-4 | TGTGCCAGCAGTTTGACTCCCTCCTACGAGCAGTACTTC | CASSLTPSYEQYF
. | TRBD1 | TRBJ1-6 | 17 | TRBV4-1 | TGCGCCAGCAGCCAAAGGGGGCCCTCCGCCGGGGTTGCTTTCCTCCACTTT | CASSQRGPSAGVAFLHF
. | TRBD2 | TRBJ2-3 | 16 | TRBV7-2 | TGTGCCAGCAGCTTAGGGCTAGCGGGAGGGGCAGATACGCAGTATTTT | CASSLGLAGGADTQYF
. | . | TRBJ2-7 | 13 | TRBV9 | TGTGCCAGCAGCATTGGGCCCACCTACGAGCAGTACTTC | CASSIGPTYEQYF
. | . | TRBJ2-3 | 22 | TRBV3-1/TRBV3-2 | TGTGCCAGCAGCCAAGATATGAGGCGGGGTGGTCTAGAGGCGATGAGCACAGATACGCAGTATTTT | CASSQDMRRGGLEAMSTDTQYF
once | . | TRBJ2-1 | 15 | TRBV5-4 | TGTGCCAGCAGCCGGGATTGGGGGGTCTACAATGAGCAGTTCTTC | CASSRDWGVYNEQFF
few | . | TRBJ1-5 | 15 | TRBV28 | TGTGCCAGCAGTTTTCGCGGGCTTAGCAATCAGCCCCAGCATTTT | CASSFRGLSNQPQHF
. | TRBD1 | TRBJ2-6 | 14 | TRBV5-1 | TGCGCCACCCAACAGGGGGCTGGGGCCAACGTCCTGACTTTC | CATQQGAGANVLTF
. | TRBD2 | TRBJ2-1 | 23 | TRBV5-1 | TGCGCCAGCAGCGTATCCGGGACTAGCGGGTCCCGAATCCCGTATAGGTCCTACAATGAGCAGTTCTTC | CASSVSGTSGSRIPYRSYNEQFF
. | . | TRBJ2-7 | 15 | TRBV3-1/TRBV3-2 | TGTGCCAGCAGCCAAGATCCAGGTCGGTCCTACGAGCAGTACTTC | CASSQDPGRSYEQYF
. | . | TRBJ1-1 | 13 | TRBV6-5 | TGTGCCAGCAGACCCATGGAAGGGGCTGAAGCTTTCTTT | CASRPMEGAEAFF
once | . | TRBJ2-2 | 14 | TRBV20-1 | TGCAGTGCTAGTTTGGCCTTGAACACCGGGGAGCTGTTTTTT | CSASLALNTGELFF
once | . | TRBJ2-3 | 15 | TRBV7-9 | TGTGCCAGCAGCGCGTCGCTTTCACGCACAGATACGCAGTATTTT | CASSASLSRTDTQYF
. | TRBD1 | TRBJ2-1 | 15 | TRBV24-1 | TGTGCCACCAGTGATCAAGGGACAGTCAACAATGAGCAGTTCTTC | CATSDQGTVNNEQFF
once | . | TRBJ1-5 | 15 | TRBV27 | TGTGCCAGCAGTTTCCGGGGGGGAGGCAATCAGCCCCAGCATTTT | CASSFRGGGNQPQHF
. | . | TRBJ1-3 | 15 | TRBV27 | TGTGCCAGCAGTTCACCCGGGACATCTAAAAACACCATATATTTT | CASSSPGTSKNTIYF
few | TRBD1 | TRBJ1-5 | 15 | TRBV7-9 | TGTGCCAGCAGCCGCGGGACAGGTAGCAATCAGCCCCAGCATTTT | CASSRGTGSNQPQHF
. | . | TRBJ1-5 | 16 | TRBV12-5 | TGTGCTAGTGGTTTGGATGCGGGGTATAGCAATCAGCCCCAGCATTTT | CASGLDAGYSNQPQHF
. | TRBD2 | TRBJ2-3 | 14 | TRBV29-1 | TGCAGCGTTATAGCGGGAGGGCCCCAAGATACGCAGTATTTT | CSVIAGGPQDTQYF
. | TRBD2 | TRBJ2-1 | 18 | TRBV5-5 | TGTGCCAGCAGCTTGGGAGTAGGAGGAGGGAGGGTTGGAAATGAGCAGTTCTTC | CASSLGVGGGRVGNEQFF
. | . | TRBJ1-6 | 15 | TRBV5-1 | TGCGCCAGCAGCTTGAGGAGCTCCTATAATTCACCCCTCCACTTT | CASSLRSSYNSPLHF
. | TRBD1 | TRBJ1-5 | 17 | TRBV6-1 | TGTGCCAGCAGTGAAGCGGGACAGACTTATAGCAATCAGCCCCAGCATTTT | CASSEAGQTYSNQPQHF
. | . | TRBJ2-1 | 15 | TRBV3-1/TRBV3-2 | TGTGCCAGCAGCCAAGATGTAGGTAGCGGCAATGAGCAGTTCTTC | CASSQDVGSGNEQFF
. | . | TRBJ2-4 | 16 | TRBV4-2 | TGTGCCAGCAGCCAAGAGAGGGCCCCTAGGGGGAACATTCAGTACTTC | CASSQERAPRGNIQYF
. | . | TRBJ1-5 | 14 | TRBV11-2 | TGTGCCAGCAGCTCGACAGGAAGCAATCAGCCCCAGCATTTT | CASSSTGSNQPQHF
. | TRBD2 | TRBJ2-5 | 15 | TRBV5-1 | TGCGCCAGCAGCCGGGGGACTAGCGGAGAAGAGACCCAGTACTTC | CASSRGTSGEETQYF
. | . | TRBJ2-1 | 17 | TRBV27 | TGTGCCAGCAGTTTAATTTACGCTGGGACCGGGGGCAATGAGCAGTTCTTC | CASSLIYAGTGGNEQFF
. | . | TRBJ2-1 | 13 | TRBV19 | TGTGCCAGTATGGGGATTGGGGGCCATGAGCAGTTCTTC | CASMGIGGHEQFF
. | . | TRBJ2-6 | 14 | TRBV6-5 | TGTGCCAGCAGTTCAGGGACTGGGGCCAACGTCCTGACTTTC | CASSSGTGANVLTF
. | . | TRBJ1-1 | 14 | TRBV4-1 | TGCGCCAGCAGCCAAGATGACGAGGGCCGAAGGGCTTTCTTT | CASSQDDEGRRAFF
. | . | TRBJ1-4 | 15 | TRBV7-9 | TGTGCCAGCAGCTTAGTAACAGGGAAAAATGAAAAACTGTTTTTT | CASSLVTGKNEKLFF
. | TRBD2 | TRBJ2-4 | 18 | TRBV12-5 | TGTGCTAGTGGTTTGACGATCGCGACCGGGGGGGCCAAAAACATTCAGTACTTC | CASGLTIATGGAKNIQYF
. | TRBD2 | TRBJ2-7 | 15 | TRBV5-1 | TGCGCCAGCAGCTCCTCTAGCGGGAGGCTGGACGAGCAGTACTTC | CASSSSSGRLDEQYF
once | TRBD1 | TRBJ2-7 | 18 | TRBV7-2 | TGTGCCAGCAGCTTAGTGGTGGTTTGGGGACAGGGGGCAAAGGAGCAGTACTTC | CASSLVVVWGQGAKEQYF
. | . | TRBJ2-3 | 11 | TRBV20-1 | TGCAGTGCCTCGGACTCCTATACGCAGTATTTT | CSASDSYTQYF
. | TRBD1 | TRBJ2-7 | 12 | TRBV15 | TGTGCCACCAGCAGACAGGACAGGCCGCAGTACTTC | CATSRQDRPQYF
. | TRBD2 | TRBJ2-1 | 17 | TRBV4-1 | TGCGCCAGCAGCCAAGCCCTGACTAGCGGGAGCTACAATGAGCAGTTCTTC | CASSQALTSGSYNEQFF
once | TRBD1 | TRBJ1-1 | 18 | TRBV7-9 | TGTGCCAGCAGCTTAGCGGAAGGAGGGGGCGCGATGAACACTGAAGCTTTCTTT | CASSLAEGGGAMNTEAFF